These 30 T cell receptor beta chains originate from one sample sequenced in a study of blood T cell repertoires in COVID-19 (dated by TCRdb to about 2020). The library was prepared using the immunoSEQ multiplex PCR assay. In TCRdb, the immuneACCESS table is reduced to in-frame sequences with V and J assigned. These tables do not hold every clone; where another copy was compared, an unresolved V gene accounts for under half, and the others remain unexplained. The sample contains approximately 230,000 clones, over 80% of them found a single time. The ten largest clones represent 1.5% to 2% of the sample. Sequenced input: PBMCs or T cells enriched from blood (not recorded which). All receptors derive from a woman younger than 35 who had recovered from COVID-19.

V usage is TRBV3-1 (or the pseudogene TRBV3-2) and J usage is TRBJ1-1; D unresolved. The V gene's germline CDR1 is LGHDT and CDR2 YNNKEL (reference sequence). This CDR3 region has 13 residues. V was shortened by 4 bases and J by 6 bases, with 12 bases between the two germline ends. In DNA, the CDR3 is TGTGCCAGCAGCCCCGAGGGTGGGGCTGAAGCTTTCTTT. This gives the protein CASSPEGGAEAFF.

Here the CDR3 reads CASSQGLRDYGYTF. The CDR3 nucleotides are TGTGCCAGCAGCCAAGGTCTCAGGGATTATGGCTACACCTTC. The J gene is TRBJ1-2, the V gene TRBV3-1 (or the pseudogene TRBV3-2), with a weak D call TRBD1 (5 bases). Per the germline V gene, CDR1 is LGHDT and CDR2 is YNNKEL (reference sequence). There are 14 residues in the CDR3. V lost 1 base and J lost 5, with 11 bases in between.

The chain couples TRBV28 to TRBJ2-2; 7 positions agree with TRBD1. With V trimmed by 8 bases and J by 5 bases, 8 bases remained unmatched. This CDR3 region has 14 residues. The germline V gene has CDR1 MDHEN and CDR2 SYDVKM. As DNA, the CDR3 is TGTGCCAGCCTTACGAGGGGGCCGACCGGGGAGCTGTTTTTT. Translated, it gives CASLTRGPTGELFF. The complete variable domain, with remaining parts taken from reference TRBV28 and TRBJ2-2, reads DVKVTQSSRYLVKRTGEKVFLECVQDMDHENMFWYRQDPGLGLRLIYFSYDVKMKEKGDIPEGYSVSREKKERFSLILESASTNQTSMYLCASLTRGPTGELFFGEGSRLTVL.

The V call is TRBV5-1, the J call TRBJ2-7; 10 bases align to TRBD1. Germline loops: CDR1 SGHRS, CDR2 YFSETQ. The J segment lost 6 bases and the V segment lost 4 bases, leaving 7 bases of the junction unmatched. The CDR3 is 14 amino acids. The CDR3, as DNA: TGCGCCAGCAGCACCGGGACAGGGGTAGGCGAGCAGTACTTC. This codes for CASSTGTGVGEQYF.

This clone was observed a handful of times. J is TRBJ2-1 and V is TRBV20-1; 10 positions match TRBD2. V lost 6 bases to trimming and J lost 12 bases; unmatched junction nucleotides: 17. Germline-derived CDR1 and CDR2 are DFQATT and SNEGSKA (reference sequence). The CDR3 consists of 15 residues. The CDR3 loop is CSASIGTSVTGGQFF. CDR3 in DNA: TGCAGTGCCAGTATCGGGACTAGCGTTACCGGGGGGCAGTTCTTC.

This clone was counted a single time. This chain joins TRBV6-6 and TRBJ1-4; D might be TRBD1 (5 bases). Trimming removed 6 bases at V and 3 bases at J, with 8 bases between. Germline V gives CDR1 MNHNY, CDR2 SVGAGI (reference sequence). CDR3 size: 13 residues. DNA of the CDR3: TGTGCCAGCAGGGTACAGGCTAATGAAAAACTGTTTTTT. Translated: CASRVQANEKLFF.

This chain uses TRBV18 with TRBJ2-5, with 9 bases that match TRBD1. V gave up 5 bases and J gave up 5 bases; unmatched junction bases: 6. Per germline, CDR1 KGHSH and CDR2 LQKENI. The CDR3 totals 14 residues. The CDR3 region has the DNA TGTGCCAGCTCATCGGGACAGGGTTGGGAGACCCAGTACTTC. Residues: CASSSGQGWETQYF.

This rearrangement joins TRBV2 to TRBJ1-4; 7 bases align to TRBD1. The CDR3 is 14 amino acids. The V segment lost 6 bases and the J segment 4 bases; nucleotides outside the gene matches: 5. Germline V lookup: CDR1 SNHLY, CDR2 FYNNEI. The CDR3 loop is CASSVTGVNEKLFF. CDR3 bases: TGTGCCAGCAGCGTTACAGGGGTTAATGAAAAACTGTTTTTT.

DNA for the CDR3: TGTGCCAGCAACGCAGGGGGCGAGGTAGATACGCAGTATTTT. Translating gives CASNAGGEVDTQYF. The chain couples TRBV7-9 to TRBJ2-3; TRBD1 aligns across 8 bases. The germline CDR1 and CDR2 sequences are SEHNR and FQNEAQ (reference sequence). The length of the CDR3 is 14 residues. The V segment lost 7 bases and the J segment 5 bases; nucleotides outside the gene matches: 8.

This chain links TRBV5-1 with TRBJ2-2; 10 bases are a match to TRBD1. The CDR3 contains 15 residues. V lost 4 bases to trimming and J lost 6 bases; unmatched junction nucleotides: 6. Germline CDR1 SGHRS, CDR2 YFSETQ. The CDR3 region is CASSRGQGIPGELFF. In DNA, the CDR3 is TGCGCCAGCAGCAGGGGACAGGGGATTCCCGGGGAGCTGTTTTTT. Complete variable domain (other parts from reference TRBV5-1 and TRBJ2-2): KAGVTQTPRYLIKTRGQQVTLSCSPISGHRSVSWYQQTPGQGLQFLFEYFSETQRNKGNFPGRFSGRQFSNSRSEMNVSTLELGDSALYLCASSRGQGIPGELFFGEGSRLTVL.

The rearrangement joins TRBV19 to TRBJ2-7, with D possibly TRBD2 on 6 matching bases. Germline CDR1 reads LNHDA; CDR2 reads SQIVND (reference sequence). The CDR3 contains 13 residues. The V end was cut by 5 bases, the J end by 6 bases, with 14 bases between. This CDR3 reads CASSARSGGEQYF. The CDR3 DNA is TGTGCCAGTAGTGCCCGGTCCGGGGGCGAGCAGTACTTC.

The chain has TRBV28 and TRBJ1-6, with 9 bases aligning to TRBD1. The germline gives CDR1 MDHEN, CDR2 SYDVKM. The CDR3 has 13 amino acids. The V and J ends lost 9 bases and 9 bases, in that order; junction bases with no gene match: 6. The CDR3 region is CASLTGGGSPLHF. CDR3 bases: TGTGCCAGTTTGACAGGGGGTGGTTCACCCCTCCACTTT.

DNA for the CDR3: TGTGCCAGCAGCCTAATCCGGGACTCTCCTCTCGGCTACACCTTC. The encoded protein is CASSLIRDSPLGYTF. This sequence joins TRBV5-4 and TRBJ1-2; the D gene is possibly TRBD1 (5 bases). V was cut by 4 bases and J by 8 bases, with 21 bases left in between. Germline loops: CDR1 SGHNT, CDR2 YYREEE (reference sequence). This CDR3 has 15 residues.

The rearrangement joins TRBV7-2 to TRBJ2-1; 7 nucleotides match TRBD2. The CDR3 totals 13 residues. V shed 5 bases and J 4 bases; nucleotides not matched to a gene: 2. CDR1 is SGHTA, CDR2 FQGNSA, per germline. CDR3 in amino acids: CASSASGYNEQFF. The CDR3 nucleotides are TGTGCCAGCAGCGCTAGCGGTTACAATGAGCAGTTCTTC.

The CDR3 sequence: CASTSRWPDTGELFF. DNA of the CDR3: TGTGCCAGCACCTCTCGATGGCCCGACACCGGGGAGCTGTTTTTT. This chain connects TRBV5-6 to TRBJ2-2; D is unresolved. The germline V gene encodes CDR1 SGHDT and CDR2 YYEEEE. This CDR3 contains 15 residues. Trimming removed 6 bases from V and 3 bases from J, with 15 bases in between.

This clone was detected once. The chain has TRBV19 and TRBJ2-3; perhaps TRBD2 as D (5 bases). V shed 0 bases and J shed 0 bases, with 16 bases lying between them. Germline V gene sequence: CDR1 LNHDA, CDR2 SQIVND (reference sequence). CDR3 length equals 18 residues. CDR3 sequence (DNA): TGTGCCAGTAGTATAGATCTTGGCGGAGGCACTAGCACAGATACGCAGTATTTT. Its translation: CASSIDLGGGTSTDTQYF.

The chain couples TRBV6-4 to TRBJ2-7; 10 nucleotides line up with TRBD1. After removal of 9 bases from V and 1 base from J, the junction contained 12 bases not matched to a gene. Germline V gene sequence: CDR1 MRHNA, CDR2 SNTAGT. This CDR3 is 16 amino acids long. CDR3 amino acids: CARRHWGDRGSYEQYF. The CDR3 region has the DNA TGTGCCAGACGTCATTGGGGGGACAGGGGATCCTACGAGCAGTACTTC.

The gene calls are TRBV13 and TRBJ1-1; D is uncertain. The ends were cut back, 3 bases at V and 5 bases at J, with 10 bases in the middle. The germline gives CDR1 PRHDT, CDR2 FYEKMQ (reference sequence). This CDR3 has 13 amino acids. The CDR3 region is CASSLGRRTEAFF. DNA of the CDR3: TGTGCCAGCAGCTTGGGCAGAAGGACTGAAGCTTTCTTT.

The chain combines TRBV24-1 with TRBJ2-1; 7 bases are a match to TRBD2. CDR1 and CDR2 from the germline V gene are KGHDR and SFDVKD. Trimming removed 5 bases from V and 0 bases from J; junction bases left unmatched: 6. This CDR3 region has 16 residues. This CDR3 reads CATSGEGLSSYNEQFF. CDR3 DNA sequence: TGTGCCACCAGTGGGGAGGGGTTGAGCTCCTACAATGAGCAGTTCTTC.

The chain joins TRBV4-1 to TRBJ2-1; TRBD2 matches 8 bases. This CDR3 has 15 amino acids. The germline gives CDR1 MGHRA, CDR2 YSYEKL. Unmatched junction bases numbered 6, after V lost 1 base and J lost 7 bases. The CDR3 nucleotides read TGCGCCAGCAGCCAAGGCGCGGGAGGAGCTAATGAGCAGTTCTTC. Its translation is CASSQGAGGANEQFF.

V is TRBV5-4 and J is TRBJ1-4; D possibly corresponds to TRBD1 (6 bases). CDR1 is SGHNT and CDR2 is YYREEE in the germline V gene (reference sequence). V dropped 4 bases and J dropped 6 bases, with 16 bases sitting between them. The CDR3 contains 15 residues. CDR3 DNA sequence: TGTGCCAGCAGCGCAGTGAACGAGGGGGATGAAAAACTGTTTTTT. Translation gives CASSAVNEGDEKLFF.

This rearrangement joins TRBV5-4 to TRBJ2-5; 8 bases agree with TRBD1. With V trimmed by 1 base and J by 5 bases, 10 bases remained unmatched. This CDR3 contains 16 residues. The germline CDR1 and CDR2 sequences are SGHNT and YYREEE (reference sequence). This chain's CDR3 is CASSLRSGRGQETQYF. The CDR3 DNA reads TGTGCCAGCAGCTTGCGATCCGGCAGGGGGCAGGAGACCCAGTACTTC.

The chain joins TRBV12-5 to TRBJ2-5; D might be TRBD1 (6 bases). The CDR3 contains 14 residues. Germline-derived CDR1 and CDR2 are LGHNT and FRNRAP. Trimming shortened V by 5 bases and J by 4 bases, and 14 bases separated the two germline ends. The CDR3 is CASGEGVGAETQYF. DNA of the CDR3: TGTGCTAGTGGTGAGGGGGTAGGGGCAGAGACCCAGTACTTC. The variable domain in full, completed from reference TRBV12-5 and TRBJ2-5, reads DARVTQTPRHKVTEMGQEVTMRCQPILGHNTVFWYRQTMMQGLELLAYFRNRAPLDDSGMPKDRFSAEMPDATLATLKIQPSEPRDSAVYFCASGEGVGAETQYFGPGTRLLVL.

The V and J genes are TRBV10-3 and TRBJ1-2, with 12 bases identical to TRBD1. Germline values: CDR1 ENHRY, CDR2 SYGVKD. CDR3 length: 14 residues. V was clipped by 6 bases and J by 8 bases; unmatched bases: 7. The CDR3 sequence: CAIRPGTGGLGYTF. In DNA, the CDR3 is TGTGCCATCAGGCCCGGGACAGGGGGCCTCGGCTACACCTTC.

The rearrangement uses TRBV4-1 and TRBJ1-4; D unclear. CDR3 length: 16 amino acids. The V gene's germline CDR1 is MGHRA and CDR2 YSYEKL. V was shortened by 0 bases and J by 2 bases, with 10 bases between the two germline ends. The CDR3 bases are TGCGCCAGCAGCCAAGAGGAGGCGATGACTAATGAAAAACTGTTTTTT. It specifies CASSQEEAMTNEKLFF.

In this sample, this clone turned up once. V usage is TRBV19 and J usage is TRBJ1-6; D may be TRBD1 (6 bases). CDR3 length: 16 residues. Looked up from germline, CDR1 is LNHDA and CDR2 is SQIVND (reference sequence). Trimming cost V 2 bases and J 6 bases, with 14 bases left between them. The CDR3 here is CASSITADSTNSPLHF. DNA for the CDR3: TGTGCCAGTAGTATAACCGCGGACAGTACTAATTCACCCCTCCACTTT.

To note about this clone: In the same sample, other DNA sequences code for this CDR3. The chain employs TRBV19 and TRBJ1-1; 7 nucleotides line up with TRBD1. CDR1 and CDR2 (germline): LNHDA, SQIVND (reference sequence). The ends lost 3 bases at V and 4 bases at J; junction bases unmatched: 2. The CDR3 is 13 amino acids. CDR3 sequence (DNA): TGTGCCAGTAGTATTGAGGGGGCCACTGAAGCTTTCTTT. As protein: CASSIEGATEAFF. Full variable domain (missing parts from reference TRBV19 and TRBJ1-1): DGGITQSPKYLFRKEGQNVTLSCEQNLNHDAMYWYRQDPGQGLRLIYYSQIVNDFQKGDIAEGYSVSREKKESFPLTVTSAQKNPTAFYLCASSIEGATEAFFGQGTRLTVV.

This clone has a single count. The rearrangement links TRBV6-5 to TRBJ1-1; D unresolved. The CDR3 runs 11 residues. Per the germline V gene, CDR1 is MNHEY and CDR2 is SVGAGI. V lost 6 bases, J lost 3 bases, and 5 bases lay in between. The CDR3 loop reads CASRRDTEAFF. Here the CDR3 DNA reads TGTGCCAGCAGACGCGACACTGAAGCTTTCTTT.

V is TRBV10-3 and J is TRBJ2-3, with 11 bases that match TRBD2. CDR3 length: 20 amino acids. J lost 2 bases, V lost 3 bases, and 16 bases had no gene match. From germline, CDR1 is ENHRY and CDR2 SYGVKD. The CDR3 spells CAISDPRGTSGSVFTDTQYF. The CDR3 DNA reads as TGTGCCATCAGTGATCCCCGGGGTACTAGCGGGAGCGTCTTCACAGATACGCAGTATTTT.

This sequence joins TRBV9 and TRBJ1-2; 7 bases align to TRBD1. The V segment lost 3 bases and the J segment 0 bases; nucleotides outside the gene matches: 11. The CDR3 is made up of 17 amino acids. Germline V gene sequence: CDR1 SGDLS, CDR2 YYNGEE. The CDR3 loop reads CASSGGGRGQANYGYTF. The DNA of the CDR3 is TGTGCCAGCAGCGGAGGGGGCAGGGGACAAGCTAACTATGGCTACACCTTC.